This T cell receptor beta chain derives from a study of T cell responses to AZD1222 COVID-19 vaccine. Data came from immunoSEQ multiplex PCR; TCRdb stores just in-frame clones and leaves some out. This sample yields roughly 140,000 clones, of which roughly 91% are seen a single time; 2.5% to 3.5% belongs to the top ten. V trimming: 3 bases; J trimming: 3 bases; junction bases outside the gene matches: 2. This CDR3 is built from 15 residues. Germline CDR1 SGHRS, CDR2 YFSETQ. The specimen comprised peripheral blood, sampled 28 days after the second AZD1222 dose. The chain combines TRBV5-1 with TRBJ2-7; 14 nucleotides match TRBD2. The TCR was taken from an adult who received the AZD1222 COVID-19 vaccine. The CDR3, as DNA: TGCGCCAGCAGCTCAGGGACTAGCGGGGGCTACGAGCAGTACTTC. This codes for CASSSGTSGGYEQYF.